Below are 25 T cell receptor beta chains sequenced from a single sample in a study of radiotherapy plus CTLA-4 blockade in lung cancer. Sequencing was performed with immunoSEQ multiplex PCR; in TCRdb, only in-frame clones are kept and a portion is missing. The table has approximately 78,000 clones, around 80% seen once. The sample here was peripheral blood, taken from a patient treated with radiotherapy plus ipilimumab. The receptors here all came from a human donor with non-small cell lung cancer who had a complete response to radiotherapy plus ipilimumab.

The chain employs TRBV19 and TRBJ2-5; D is perhaps TRBD2 (6 bases). CDR1 is LNHDA, CDR2 SQIVND, per germline (reference sequence). The CDR3 has 13 amino acids. V lost 6 bases and J 4 bases, leaving 12 bases between the germline ends. The CDR3 region is CASRSAGRETQYF. Written as DNA, the CDR3 is TGTGCCAGTAGGAGCGCCGGGAGAGAGACCCAGTACTTC.

The chain has TRBV6-5 and TRBJ1-1; maybe TRBD1 (6 bases). The germline V gene encodes CDR1 MNHEY and CDR2 SVGAGI. The CDR3 runs 14 residues. Trimming removed 5 bases from V and 5 bases from J, with 15 bases in between. CDR3: CASSHPRGATEAFF. The CDR3 DNA follows: TGTGCCAGCAGTCATCCGAGGGGGGCGACTGAAGCTTTCTTT.

This clone was observed once. The chain recombines TRBV20-1 with TRBJ1-2; D ambiguous. With 4 bases removed from V and 2 bases from J, the gap between germline ends came to 5 bases. Germline V gene sequence: CDR1 DFQATT, CDR2 SNEGSKA (reference sequence). This CDR3 is built from 11 residues. The CDR3 DNA is TGCAGTGCTAATCCAAACTATGGCTACACCTTC. Encoded protein: CSANPNYGYTF.

The V and J genes are TRBV30 and TRBJ1-3; D perhaps matches TRBD1 (6 bases). V gave up 2 bases and J gave up 8 bases, with 16 bases separating them. Germline V gives CDR1 GTSNPN, CDR2 SVGIG (reference sequence). This CDR3 is built from 14 residues. CDR3 loop: CAWSTRGGGDTIYF. As DNA, the CDR3 is TGTGCCTGGAGTACCAGGGGTGGAGGGGACACCATATATTTT.

V usage is TRBV6-1 and J usage is TRBJ1-2, with 8 bases aligning to TRBD1. After removal of 0 bases from V and 2 bases from J, the junction contained 2 bases not matched to a gene. Germline V gene lookup returns CDR1 MNHNS and CDR2 SASEGT. CDR3 length equals 15 residues. The CDR3 loop is CASSEAGQGNYGYTF. The DNA for the CDR3 is TGTGCCAGCAGTGAAGCTGGACAGGGAAACTATGGCTACACCTTC.

This chain uses TRBV6-5 with TRBJ2-1; D is uncertain. CDR1 is MNHEY, CDR2 SVGAGI, per germline. The length of the CDR3 is 12 residues. Trimming shortened V by 2 bases and J by 7 bases, and 6 bases separated the two germline ends. As DNA, the CDR3 is TGTGCCAGCAGTTACAAGGGAAATGAGCAGTTCTTC. Its protein product is CASSYKGNEQFF.

The chain recombines TRBV11-3 with TRBJ2-5, with 9 bases aligning to TRBD1. CDR1 and CDR2 from the germline V gene are SGHNT and YENEEA. The CDR3 extends over 16 amino acids. J was trimmed by 3 bases and V by 1 base; bases with no gene match: 6. The CDR3 nucleotides are TGTGCCAGCAGCTTAGCCACCGGGACAGGGAAAGAGACCCAGTACTTC. Protein product: CASSLATGTGKETQYF.

The genes are TRBV10-1 and TRBJ1-6; 7 positions match TRBD1. V was pared by 2 bases and J by 8 bases, with 0 bases of the junction left unmatched. This CDR3 region has 13 residues. Germline values: CDR1 WNHNN, CDR2 SYGVQD (reference sequence). The CDR3 DNA is TGCGCCAGCAGTGAGGACAGGGATTCACCCCTCCACTTT. Translated, it gives CASSEDRDSPLHF.

The rearrangement joins TRBV6-1 to TRBJ2-3, with 9 bases aligning to TRBD2. Germline V gene lookup returns CDR1 MNHNS and CDR2 SASEGT. The CDR3 sequence is 17 residues long. The J segment lost 2 bases and the V segment lost 4 bases, leaving 10 bases of the junction unmatched. Here the CDR3 reads CASSAVSGGHPTDTQYF. DNA of the CDR3: TGTGCCAGCAGTGCTGTTAGCGGGGGCCATCCCACAGATACGCAGTATTTT.

This clone was detected once. The J gene is TRBJ2-1, the V gene TRBV5-1, with unresolved D. CDR3 length: 14 amino acids. V was pared by 3 bases and J by 6 bases, with 13 bases between. The germline CDR1 and CDR2 sequences are SGHRS and YFSETQ. The CDR3 nucleotides are TGCGCCAGCAGCTCGTCCTCCGACCGCAATGAGCAGTTCTTC. Protein: CASSSSSDRNEQFF. Full variable domain (missing parts from reference TRBV5-1 and TRBJ2-1): KAGVTQTPRYLIKTRGQQVTLSCSPISGHRSVSWYQQTPGQGLQFLFEYFSETQRNKGNFPGRFSGRQFSNSRSEMNVSTLELGDSALYLCASSSSSDRNEQFFGPGTRLTVL.

The chain is built from TRBV5-1 and TRBJ2-6; TRBD1 might be the D (5 bases). Germline V CDR1 and CDR2: SGHRS, YFSETQ. The CDR3 spans 19 residues. V shed 2 bases and J shed 3 bases, with 21 bases lying between them. The CDR3 DNA sequence: TGCGCCAGCAGCTTCTCCGGGCCAGACAGCCCTCTTGGGGCCAACGTCCTGACTTTC. This translates into CASSFSGPDSPLGANVLTF.

The chain employs TRBV5-4 and TRBJ2-1; D is possibly TRBD2 (7 bases). This CDR3 region has 17 residues. Germline assignment: CDR1 SGHNT and CDR2 YYREEE (reference sequence). Trimming shortened V by 4 bases and J by 0 bases, and 17 bases separated the two germline ends. The CDR3 DNA follows: TGTGCCAGCAGCCACGGAGGGGGGGCGAGCTCCTACAATGAGCAGTTCTTC. Protein sequence: CASSHGGGASSYNEQFF.

This clone appeared once. The chain couples TRBV7-2 to TRBJ2-2; D possibly uses TRBD1 or TRBD2 (5 bases each). The CDR3 has 13 residues. Germline CDR1 reads SGHTA; CDR2 reads FQGNSA. V was pared by 0 bases and J by 6 bases, with 5 bases between. The CDR3 DNA is TGTGCCAGCAGCTTAGCGGGACCCGGGGAGCTGTTTTTT. It translates to CASSLAGPGELFF.

The gene calls are TRBV9 and TRBJ2-5, with D perhaps being TRBD1 or TRBD2 (5 bases each). The V gene lost 2 bases and the J gene lost 4 bases, with 18 bases spanning the gap. CDR3 size: 16 residues. Germline V lookup: CDR1 SGDLS, CDR2 YYNGEE. This CDR3 is CASSVQPGTVGETQYF. CDR3 bases: TGTGCCAGCAGCGTTCAGCCCGGGACCGTTGGAGAGACCCAGTACTTC. Complete variable domain (other parts from reference TRBV9 and TRBJ2-5): DSGVTQTPKHLITATGQRVTLRCSPRSGDLSVYWYQQSLDQGLQFLIQYYNGEERAKGNILERFSAQQFPDLHSELNLSSLELGDSALYFCASSVQPGTVGETQYFGPGTRLLVL.

The chain couples TRBV4-1 to TRBJ1-1; D perhaps matches TRBD1 (5 bases). V was shortened by 1 base and J by 1 base, with 7 bases between the two germline ends. Germline V gives CDR1 MGHRA, CDR2 YSYEKL. The CDR3 runs to 14 residues. The CDR3 coding sequence is TGCGCCAGCAGCCAAGGGGGGTCGAACACTGAAGCTTTCTTT. As protein: CASSQGGSNTEAFF.

This chain uses TRBV7-6 with TRBJ1-1, with D uncertain. The CDR3 totals 13 residues. The V end lost 5 bases, the J end lost 7 bases, and 14 bases lay between the germline ends. Looked up from germline, CDR1 is SGHVS and CDR2 is FNYEAQ. The CDR3 nucleotides are TGTGCCAGCAGCCCTCTTGATGGTCTTGAAGCTTTCTTT. Translation: CASSPLDGLEAFF.

The V gene is TRBV10-1, the J gene TRBJ2-1; D is possibly TRBD2 (6 bases). Trimming cost V 0 bases and J 7 bases, with 13 bases left between them. Looked up from germline, CDR1 is WNHNN and CDR2 is SYGVQD (reference sequence). The CDR3 has 15 amino acids. The CDR3 sequence is CASSESSGPWNEQFF. DNA for the CDR3: TGCGCCAGCAGTGAGTCTAGCGGACCCTGGAATGAGCAGTTCTTC.

The CDR3 spells CASRQLNTEAFF. DNA of the CDR3: TGTGCCAGCAGGCAGCTTAACACTGAAGCTTTCTTT. The chain couples TRBV27 to TRBJ1-1; D is unclear. The CDR3 runs to 12 residues. V lost 6 bases and J lost 2, with 7 bases in between. Germline-derived CDR1 and CDR2 are MNHEY and SMNVEV (reference sequence).

The CDR3 DNA reads TGTGCCAGCCCGGTAGCGGGAGCGGAGACCCAGTACTTC. This translates into CASPVAGAETQYF. The rearrangement links TRBV2 to TRBJ2-5, with 9 bases aligning to TRBD2. Germline V gene data show CDR1 as SNHLY and CDR2 as FYNNEI. The CDR3 is 13 residues long. V trimming: 8 bases; J trimming: 5 bases; junction bases outside the gene matches: 6.

The V call is TRBV5-4, the J call TRBJ2-1, with 9 bases matching TRBD2. Germline V gene sequence: CDR1 SGHNT, CDR2 YYREEE (reference sequence). V lost 4 bases, J lost 9 bases, and 5 bases stayed unmatched. The CDR3 loop spans 13 amino acids. CDR3 DNA sequence: TGTGCCAGCAGCGGGAGGACTAGCGTTGAGCAGTTCTTC. Translating it yields CASSGRTSVEQFF.

The CDR3 reads CASSQVPPQGLANYGYTF. Written as DNA, the CDR3 is TGCGCCAGCAGCCAAGTCCCTCCACAGGGCCTAGCTAACTATGGCTACACCTTC. V usage is TRBV4-3 and J usage is TRBJ1-2, with D perhaps matching TRBD1 (6 bases). The ends were cut back, 1 base at V and 0 bases at J, with 18 bases in the middle. This CDR3 contains 18 residues. Germline-derived CDR1 and CDR2 are LGHNA and YSLEER.

The J gene is TRBJ1-4, the V gene TRBV2; D may be TRBD1 (6 bases). V lost 4 bases and J 7 bases, leaving 13 bases between the germline ends. Germline CDR1 SNHLY, CDR2 FYNNEI. The CDR3 runs 14 residues. The CDR3 here is CASSAGRGGEKLFF. CDR3 DNA: TGTGCCAGCAGTGCCGGGCGAGGGGGTGAAAAACTGTTTTTT.

This sequence joins TRBV7-8 and TRBJ2-1; 11 bases agree with TRBD2. This CDR3 is 16 amino acids long. CDR1 and CDR2 from the germline V gene are SGHVS and FQNEAQ. Trimming cost V 5 bases and J 4 bases; bases outside gene matches: 7. The CDR3 spells CASSALAGEGYNEQFF. CDR3 bases: TGTGCCAGCAGCGCACTAGCGGGAGAGGGTTACAATGAGCAGTTCTTC.

The V and J genes are TRBV19 and TRBJ1-5; TRBD1 matches at 7 bases. This CDR3 is built from 15 residues. The germline V gene has CDR1 LNHDA and CDR2 SQIVND (reference sequence). V lost 2 bases, J lost 0 bases, and 1 base stayed unmatched. CDR3 nucleotides: TGTGCCAGTAGTATAACAGGGGATAGCAATCAGCCCCAGCATTTT. This translates into CASSITGDSNQPQHF.

The chain carries TRBV18 and TRBJ2-7; 8 positions agree with TRBD2. The CDR3 extends over 15 amino acids. The V gene's germline CDR1 is KGHSH and CDR2 LQKENI. The ends lost 3 bases at V and 3 bases at J; junction bases unmatched: 7. CDR3 nucleotides: TGTGCCAGCTCACCCAGCCGGGGGGGGCTCTACGAGCAGTACTTC. Amino acid sequence: CASSPSRGGLYEQYF.